This T cell receptor (beta chain) was captured by sequencing in a study of T-cell reconstitution after alpha-beta-depleted transplantation in children. J was trimmed by 4 bases and V by 5 bases; bases with no gene match: 6. Germline V gives CDR1 SGHVS, CDR2 FQNEAQ. The CDR3 loop spans 16 amino acids. Unique molecular identifiers were incorporated when the TCRbeta library was constructed. TCRdb recomputed calls from the PCR reads with MiXCR, one row per CDR3 protein. This table has about 340,000 distinct CDR3 sequences, 15% to 20% appearing once. This clonotype was observed a few times. Its cognate antigen is unknown. The study's findings and limits: After one year, T-cell counts and TCRbeta diversity mostly came from new T cells.

The J gene is TRBJ2-1, the V gene TRBV7-8; 12 bases are shared with TRBD2. The source material was PBMCs, mostly from graft donor cells, sampled 360 days after TCRalphabeta/CD19-depleted stem cell transplant. This TCR was recovered from a male patient between 2 and 15 years old who had a stem cell transplant for acute lymphoblastic leukemia, so the T cells may come from the graft donor. For the CDR3, the DNA is TGTGCCAGCAGCCCTAGCGGGGGGGCCCGTTACAATGAGCAGTTCTTC. As protein: CASSPSGGARYNEQFF.